Presented here are 7 T cell receptor beta chains from one specimen sequenced in a study of metastatic and nonmetastatic thyroid tumors. TCRdb re-clonotyped the PCR reads via MiXCR. The sample records about 52,000 clones, more than 15% being singletons. Thyroid surgery was preceded by no treatment in any patient. Sequencing was done on a sample of blood. These TCRs come from a female donor with papillary thyroid cancer or a benign thyroid nodule (not recorded which). Some clones in this sample may be carry-over from other donors' samples.

A few counts support this clone. The junction and the germline gene differ at one end; a read error may be behind it. This chain uses TRBV6-5 with TRBJ2-2, with D maybe TRBD2 (5 bases). Germline V gives CDR1 MNHEY, CDR2 SVGAGI. CDR3 length: 14 amino acids. CDR3 DNA: TGTGCCAACAGTTACGGGCAGAACACCGGGGAGATGTTTTTT. This encodes CANSYGQNTGEMFF.

This clone occurred many times. This chain links TRBV18 with TRBJ2-5; D is ambiguous. This CDR3 is 14 amino acids long. Deletions cut 0 bases from V and 4 bases from J, with 9 bases between. Germline V gene data show CDR1 as KGHSH and CDR2 as LQKENI. This chain's CDR3 is CASSPPRVRETQYF. The CDR3 bases are TGTGCCAGCTCACCACCGCGCGTTCGAGAGACCCAGTACTTC.

This clone has ten or more counts. The rearrangement uses TRBV20-1 and TRBJ2-3; either TRBD1 or TRBD2 may supply D (6 bases each). The CDR3 loop spans 12 amino acids. Between the trimmed V and J ends, which lost 7 bases and 6 bases, there was a span of 14 bases. Germline values: CDR1 DFQATT, CDR2 SNEGSKA (reference sequence). For the CDR3, the DNA is TGCAGTGGGACAGATGGGGGGGATACGCAGTATTTT. This gives the protein CSGTDGGDTQYF.

This clone was counted ten times or more. The rearrangement joins TRBV10-3 to TRBJ2-7; 7 bases line up with TRBD1. The CDR3 spans 14 residues. Trimming cost V 3 bases and J 4 bases; bases outside gene matches: 6. Germline CDR1 is ENHRY and CDR2 is SYGVKD. The CDR3 bases are TGTGCCATCAGTGAAGAGACAGGGACGTACGAGCAGTACTTC. Its translation is CAISEETGTYEQYF.

This clone has just a few counts. V and J are TRBV19 and TRBJ2-7, with 7 positions matching TRBD2. The length of the CDR3 is 15 residues. The germline gives CDR1 LNHDA, CDR2 SQIVND (reference sequence). Unmatched junction bases numbered 17, after V lost 10 bases and J lost 5 bases. The CDR3, as DNA: TGTGCCATTAGCTCCACTAGCGTGAGCTTTGACGAGCAGTACTTC. It translates to CAISSTSVSFDEQYF. Together with reference TRBV19 and TRBJ2-7, the CDR3 gives the full variable domain: DGGITQSPKYLFRKEGQNVTLSCEQNLNHDAMYWYRQDPGQGLRLIYYSQIVNDFQKGDIAEGYSVSREKKESFPLTVTSAQKNPTAFYLCAISSTSVSFDEQYFGPGTRLTVT.

The J gene is TRBJ2-1, the V gene TRBV4-1, with 15 bases identical to TRBD2. Per germline, CDR1 MGHRA and CDR2 YSYEKL. With V trimmed by 0 bases and J by 8 bases, 11 bases remained unmatched. The CDR3 sequence is 19 residues long. The CDR3 bases are TGCGCCAGCAGCCAAGATCTGAGCAGGGGACTAGCGGGAGGATATGAGCAGTTCTTC. This encodes CASSQDLSRGLAGGYEQFF.

The chain joins TRBV12-3 or TRBV12-4 to TRBJ1-5; D call uncertain. The CDR3 is 13 residues long. Trimming left V 7 bases short and J 10 bases short, with 17 bases between. The DNA of the CDR3 is TGTGCCAGCATTGTACAGAGGAATTATCCCCAGCATTTT. Translating it yields CASIVQRNYPQHF.